These 16 T cell receptor beta chains were sequenced from one sample in a study of Ad26.COV2.S vaccination and SARS-CoV-2 variants. Generated by immunoSEQ multiplex PCR, the TCRdb table keeps only in-frame clones and is missing some. Seen here are 85,000 to 120,000 clones, around 82% observed once, and the top ten hold around 16%. Sequences were derived from peripheral blood, sampled after recovery from COVID-19. Receptors originate from a human donor who had recovered from COVID-19.

This rearrangement joins TRBV7-2 to TRBJ1-2; no clear D gene. The V and J ends lost 2 bases and 4 bases respectively, with 11 bases between them. CDR3 length equals 14 residues. Germline CDR1 and CDR2: SGHTA and FQGNSA. CDR3 residues: CASSLFDSGYGYTF. The CDR3 DNA reads TGTGCCAGCAGCTTATTTGACTCCGGCTATGGCTACACCTTC.

The genes are TRBV6-1 and TRBJ1-1, with D perhaps matching TRBD1 (6 bases). The CDR3 is 17 residues long. CDR1 is MNHNS, CDR2 SASEGT, per germline. The V end lost 3 bases, the J end lost 1 base, and 18 bases lay between the germline ends. This CDR3 reads CASSDPSPRDTNTEAFF. The CDR3 bases are TGTGCCAGCAGTGACCCTTCTCCCCGGGACACGAACACTGAAGCTTTCTTT.

V usage is TRBV3-1 (or the pseudogene TRBV3-2) and J usage is TRBJ2-7, with a possible D match to TRBD1 (5 bases). This CDR3 has 14 residues. Germline CDR1 and CDR2: LGHDT and YNNKEL (reference sequence). Trimming stripped 4 bases from V and 4 bases from J, with 14 bases between. CDR3 nucleotide sequence: TGTGCCAGCAGCCCCCTCCAGGGTGGTTACGAGCAGTACTTC. Its translation: CASSPLQGGYEQYF.

This chain connects TRBV15 to TRBJ2-7, with 9 positions matching TRBD2. This CDR3 spans 17 amino acids. V was clipped by 4 bases and J by 4 bases; unmatched bases: 14. The germline gives CDR1 LNHNV, CDR2 YYDKDF (reference sequence). The CDR3 protein is CATSTETAGGFLYEQYF. CDR3 nucleotide sequence: TGTGCCACCAGCACGGAAACAGCGGGGGGTTTTTTATACGAGCAGTACTTC.

The J gene is TRBJ1-2, the V gene TRBV6-5; tentative D call: TRBD1 (5 bases). This CDR3 comprises 12 residues. The V end lost 4 bases, the J end lost 7 bases, and 10 bases lay between the germline ends. The V gene's germline CDR1 is MNHEY and CDR2 SVGAGI. The CDR3 protein is CASSSKQGGYTF. In DNA, the CDR3 is TGTGCCAGCAGTTCAAAGCAGGGTGGCTACACCTTC.

V usage is TRBV24-1 and J usage is TRBJ1-3, with a weak D call TRBD1 (5 bases). The CDR3 runs 14 residues. The germline CDR1 and CDR2 sequences are KGHDR and SFDVKD. V lost 3 bases and J lost 2, with 7 bases in between. The CDR3 here is CATSDPGTGNTIYF. The DNA of the CDR3 is TGTGCCACCAGTGATCCAGGGACTGGAAACACCATATATTTT.

This clone was detected a few times. The chain carries TRBV10-3 and TRBJ2-2, with D unresolved. The CDR3 sequence is 12 residues long. Germline V CDR1 and CDR2: ENHRY, SYGVKD. Between the trimmed V and J ends, which lost 4 bases and 6 bases, there was a span of 6 bases. CDR3 residues: CAISASAGELFF. CDR3 nucleotide sequence: TGTGCCATCAGTGCAAGTGCCGGGGAGCTGTTTTTT.

The CDR3: CASSLQETQYF. CDR3 in DNA: TGTGCCAGCAGCCTCCAAGAGACCCAGTACTTC. The gene calls are TRBV7-2 and TRBJ2-5; D is undetermined. The CDR3 contains 11 residues. The germline CDR1 and CDR2 sequences are SGHTA and FQGNSA. The V gene lost 5 bases and the J gene lost 1 base, with 2 bases spanning the gap.

The V gene is TRBV7-6, the J gene TRBJ2-7, with TRBD2 as a possible D gene (5 bases). CDR3 size: 16 residues. CDR1 SGHVS and CDR2 FNYEAQ come from the germline V gene. Trimming removed 0 bases at V and 2 bases at J, with 14 bases between. This chain's CDR3 is CASSLAVGSVAYEQYF. The CDR3 DNA follows: TGTGCCAGCAGCTTAGCCGTAGGTAGCGTTGCCTACGAGCAGTACTTC.

CDR3 DNA: TGTGCCGTTAGGGGGCCCATGGAAAAACTGTTTTTT. Amino acids: CAVRGPMEKLFF. The V call is TRBV28, the J call TRBJ1-4, with 7 bases fitting TRBD1. This CDR3 spans 12 amino acids. After removal of 11 bases from V and 8 bases from J, the junction contained 8 bases not matched to a gene. Per germline, CDR1 MDHEN and CDR2 SYDVKM. The full variable domain, its missing parts supplied by reference TRBV28 and TRBJ1-4, is DVKVTQSSRYLVKRTGEKVFLECVQDMDHENMFWYRQDPGLGLRLIYFSYDVKMKEKGDIPEGYSVSREKKERFSLILESASTNQTSMYLCAVRGPMEKLFFGSGTQLSVL.

This clone was picked up a small number of times. V and J are TRBV5-5 and TRBJ2-1; 8 nucleotides align to TRBD2. In germline, CDR1 is SGHKS, CDR2 YYEKEE (reference sequence). The CDR3 has 16 residues. After removal of 6 bases from V and 0 bases from J, the junction contained 8 bases not matched to a gene. This CDR3 reads CASTIYGTSSYNEQFF. Written as DNA, the CDR3 is TGTGCCAGCACCATCTACGGGACTAGCTCCTACAATGAGCAGTTCTTC.

The genes are TRBV7-3 and TRBJ2-1; the match to TRBD1 covers 8 bases. The CDR3 runs to 15 residues. CDR1 is SGHTA and CDR2 is FQGTGA in the germline V gene. J lost 8 bases, V lost 2 bases, and 8 bases had no gene match. Here the CDR3 DNA reads TGTGCCAGCAGCTTATCTTGGACAGGGACGGATGAGCAGTTCTTC. Translation: CASSLSWTGTDEQFF.

This sequence joins TRBV2 and TRBJ2-1; TRBD2 is a possible D gene (5 bases). The CDR3 covers 15 residues. Trimming removed 4 bases at V and 5 bases at J, with 15 bases between. Germline V CDR1 and CDR2: SNHLY, FYNNEI. The CDR3 bases are TGTGCCAGCAGTGCGGACTCGGAATTGAACAATGAGCAGTTCTTC. Translation gives CASSADSELNNEQFF.

The rearrangement joins TRBV4-2 to TRBJ2-5; tentatively, D is TRBD1 or TRBD2 (5 bases each). Deletions cut 1 base from V and 2 bases from J, with 14 bases between. The germline V gene encodes CDR1 LGHNA and CDR2 YNFKEQ. There are 16 residues in the CDR3. This chain's CDR3 is CASSQVGGRGQETQYF. CDR3 in DNA: TGTGCCAGCAGCCAAGTTGGGGGACGAGGGCAAGAGACCCAGTACTTC.

V is TRBV2 and J is TRBJ2-1, with TRBD2 matching 9 bases. The CDR3 runs to 15 residues. Unmatched junction bases numbered 6, after V lost 6 bases and J lost 3 bases. Germline CDR1 is SNHLY and CDR2 is FYNNEI. DNA of the CDR3: TGTGCCAGCAGGATGGGACTAGCAAGCTACAATGAGCAGTTCTTC. It specifies CASRMGLASYNEQFF.

The chain links TRBV4-1 to TRBJ2-3, with TRBD1 matching over 7 bases. The J segment lost 2 bases and the V segment lost 4 bases, leaving 6 bases of the junction unmatched. The germline V gene has CDR1 MGHRA and CDR2 YSYEKL. This CDR3 contains 15 residues. The CDR3 sequence: CASSLKQGNTDTQYF. The CDR3 bases are TGCGCCAGCAGCCTAAAACAGGGGAACACAGATACGCAGTATTTT.